Listed below are T cell receptor beta chains from one sample, sequenced in a study of regulatory T cells in long-lasting Graves disease. Each CDR3 protein is one row after TCRdb ran MiXCR on the multiplex PCR reads. The sample records some 440,000 distinct CDR3 sequences, around 20% being singletons. The sample here was peripheral blood mononuclear cells (PBMCs), taken when the disease was refractory, from a patient treated with antithyroid drugs. The origin of the receptors is a female donor with Graves disease. The CDR3 runs from the conserved cysteine through the conserved F or W. The order of the fields is D gene, J gene, clone size, V gene, CDR3 protein, CDR3 DNA. D genes are given only for firm matches. The size of a clone is reported for some rows only, either as once, few or many, or as a class for expanded clones.

d_call: .; j_call: TRBJ2-5; clone_size: once; v_call: TRBV7-2; cdr3_aa: CASSLGITEETQYF; cdr3_nt: TGTGCCAGCAGCTTAGGAATCACTGAAGAGACCCAGTACTTC
d_call: TRBD1; j_call: TRBJ1-1; clone_size: few; v_call: TRBV9; cdr3_aa: CASSAVGTGGTEAFF; cdr3_nt: TGTGCCAGCAGCGCCGTCGGGACAGGGGGCACTGAAGCTTTCTTT
d_call: .; j_call: TRBJ1-5; clone_size: .; v_call: TRBV4-1; cdr3_aa: CASSLDRSQPQHF; cdr3_nt: TGCGCCAGCAGCCTCGACAGGAGCCAGCCCCAGCATTTT
d_call: .; j_call: TRBJ2-7; clone_size: .; v_call: TRBV30; cdr3_aa: CAWSRGYEQYF; cdr3_nt: TGTGCCTGGAGTCGTGGCTACGAGCAGTACTTC
d_call: .; j_call: TRBJ1-6; clone_size: many; v_call: TRBV14; cdr3_aa: CASSQTDPDSPLHF; cdr3_nt: TGTGCCAGCAGCCAAACGGACCCCGATTCACCCCTCCACTTT
d_call: TRBD2; j_call: TRBJ2-7; clone_size: .; v_call: TRBV20-1; cdr3_aa: CSATNRDSSGRTRSYEQYF; cdr3_nt: TGCAGTGCTACTAACCGCGACTCTAGCGGGAGAACACGATCCTACGAGCAGTACTTC
d_call: .; j_call: TRBJ2-7; clone_size: .; v_call: TRBV25-1; cdr3_aa: CASSVMGGSHLGQQYF; cdr3_nt: TGTGCCAGCAGTGTCATGGGGGGATCCCACCTCGGGCAGCAGTACTTC
d_call: .; j_call: TRBJ1-5; clone_size: many; v_call: TRBV12-3/TRBV12-4; cdr3_aa: CASSFWGTNQPQHF; cdr3_nt: TGTGCCAGCAGTTTCTGGGGGACTAATCAGCCCCAGCATTTT
d_call: .; j_call: TRBJ1-1; clone_size: .; v_call: TRBV5-1; cdr3_aa: CASSPHGTGNTEAFF; cdr3_nt: TGCGCCAGCAGCCCACACGGTACAGGGAACACTGAAGCTTTCTTT
d_call: .; j_call: TRBJ2-2; clone_size: .; v_call: TRBV12-5; cdr3_aa: CASGWRPGAGELFF; cdr3_nt: TGTGCTAGTGGTTGGCGGCCGGGGGCCGGGGAGCTGTTTTTT
d_call: .; j_call: TRBJ1-5; clone_size: few; v_call: TRBV10-3; cdr3_aa: CAISESVKGGQPQHF; cdr3_nt: TGTGCCATCAGTGAGTCGGTAAAGGGAGGGCAGCCCCAGCATTTT
d_call: .; j_call: TRBJ2-1; clone_size: .; v_call: TRBV7-3; cdr3_aa: CASSLTTYNEQFF; cdr3_nt: TGTGCCAGCAGCTTAACGACGTACAATGAGCAGTTCTTC
d_call: .; j_call: TRBJ1-6; clone_size: .; v_call: TRBV3-1; cdr3_aa: CASSQDLLPGPLPLHF; cdr3_nt: TGTGCCAGCAGCCAAGATCTTCTCCCAGGCCCCCTGCCCCTCCACTTT
d_call: .; j_call: TRBJ2-5; clone_size: .; v_call: TRBV7-9; cdr3_aa: CASNQNQETQYF; cdr3_nt: TGTGCCAGCAACCAAAACCAAGAGACCCAGTACTTC
d_call: .; j_call: TRBJ1-2; clone_size: many; v_call: TRBV5-1; cdr3_aa: CASSFGARTGHYGYTF; cdr3_nt: TGCGCCAGCAGCTTTGGAGCGCGAACGGGACACTATGGCTACACCTTC
d_call: .; j_call: TRBJ2-5; clone_size: few; v_call: TRBV5-1; cdr3_aa: CASSLVGTRGETQYF; cdr3_nt: TGCGCCAGCAGCTTGGTGGGGACTCGAGGGGAGACCCAGTACTTC
d_call: .; j_call: TRBJ2-7; clone_size: many; v_call: TRBV30; cdr3_aa: CAWTRAHEQYF; cdr3_nt: TGTGCCTGGACCAGGGCACACGAGCAGTACTTC
d_call: TRBD2; j_call: TRBJ2-7; clone_size: once; v_call: TRBV16; cdr3_aa: CASSQFLPSGPGSYEQYF; cdr3_nt: TGTGCCAGCAGCCAATTTTTGCCTAGCGGACCGGGCTCCTACGAGCAGTACTTC
d_call: TRBD1; j_call: TRBJ1-2; clone_size: many; v_call: TRBV28; cdr3_aa: CASKTSGQGYGYTF; cdr3_nt: TGTGCCAGCAAAACTTCGGGACAGGGCTATGGCTACACCTTC
d_call: TRBD1; j_call: TRBJ2-7; clone_size: .; v_call: TRBV20-1; cdr3_aa: CSARDEQGYRYEQYF; cdr3_nt: TGCAGTGCTAGAGATGAACAGGGGTATCGGTACGAGCAGTACTTC
d_call: TRBD2; j_call: TRBJ2-5; clone_size: many; v_call: TRBV27; cdr3_aa: CASSTGLAEQETQYF; cdr3_nt: TGTGCCAGCAGTACGGGACTAGCGGAACAAGAGACCCAGTACTTC